Following are 25 T cell receptor beta chains from one sample sequenced in a study of T cell responses to AZD1222 COVID-19 vaccine. Produced via immunoSEQ multiplex PCR; TCRdb's table is partial and in-frame only. The repertoire holds some 250,000 clones, with almost 95% as singletons. The source material was peripheral blood, sampled 28 days after the second AZD1222 dose. The source is an adult who received the AZD1222 COVID-19 vaccine.

V is TRBV24-1 and J is TRBJ2-1, with 7 bases identical to TRBD2. V trimming: 9 bases; J trimming: 5 bases; junction bases outside the gene matches: 6. CDR3 length: 13 residues. The V gene's germline CDR1 is KGHDR and CDR2 SFDVKD. The CDR3 spells CATGLESHNEQFF. The DNA for the CDR3 is TGTGCCACCGGACTAGAATCCCACAATGAGCAGTTCTTC.

The chain carries TRBV27 and TRBJ1-6; D is unresolved. Germline values: CDR1 MNHEY, CDR2 SMNVEV (reference sequence). The CDR3 runs to 17 residues. Trimming removed 1 base from V and 0 bases from J, with 10 bases in between. The CDR3 region has the DNA TGTGCCAGCAGTTTATTGGTCGATAGCTCCTATAATTCACCCCTCCACTTT. This sequence encodes CASSLLVDSSYNSPLHF.

Concerning this clone itself: This sample also contains other DNA sequences that code for the same CDR3. The chain recombines TRBV7-9 with TRBJ2-5; TRBD2 matches 7 bases. The CDR3 totals 14 residues. Trimming took 1 base from V and 5 from J; bases not matched to a gene: 4. The germline gives CDR1 SEHNR, CDR2 FQNEAQ (reference sequence). The CDR3 DNA reads TGTGCCAGCAGCTTAGGCGGGGGTCGCGAGACCCAGTACTTC. Amino acid sequence: CASSLGGGRETQYF.

The chain joins TRBV6-5 to TRBJ1-6; D possibly corresponds to TRBD1 (5 bases). This CDR3 comprises 15 residues. Between the trimmed V and J ends, which lost 0 bases and 6 bases, there was a span of 9 bases. CDR1 MNHEY and CDR2 SVGAGI come from the germline V gene. The CDR3: CASSYSKGFNSPLHF. For the CDR3, the DNA is TGTGCCAGCAGTTACTCGAAGGGGTTTAATTCACCCCTCCACTTT.

The chain joins TRBV20-1 to TRBJ1-5; D is unresolved. Germline lookup yields CDR1 DFQATT and CDR2 SNEGSKA (reference sequence). Trimming stripped 3 bases from V and 9 bases from J, with 9 bases between. This CDR3 is 11 amino acids long. Here the CDR3 DNA reads TGCAGTGCTAGTCGGGTCGGGCCCCAGCATTTT. Translated: CSASRVGPQHF.

The chain links TRBV28 to TRBJ1-2; D remains unclear. V was pared by 3 bases and J by 4 bases, with 9 bases between. This CDR3 is built from 13 residues. Germline CDR1 reads MDHEN; CDR2 reads SYDVKM. Here the CDR3 DNA reads TGTGCCAGCAGTTTGTCGTTTCTCTATGGCTACACCTTC. Translating it yields CASSLSFLYGYTF.

The chain joins TRBV19 to TRBJ2-1; D is perhaps TRBD2 (6 bases). This CDR3 contains 17 residues. V was pared by 0 bases and J by 5 bases, with 17 bases between. Germline lookup yields CDR1 LNHDA and CDR2 SQIVND (reference sequence). As DNA, the CDR3 is TGTGCCAGTAGTATAGATCTGGAGGGCGAGCTTGACAATGAGCAGTTCTTC. Amino acids: CASSIDLEGELDNEQFF.

V is TRBV2 and J is TRBJ2-7, with D maybe TRBD1 (5 bases). CDR1 and CDR2 from the germline V gene are SNHLY and FYNNEI. The CDR3 sequence is 10 residues long. Trimming took off 6 bases at V and 6 bases at J, with 6 bases between the two ends. CDR3 sequence: CASSQGEQYF. CDR3 nucleotide sequence: TGTGCCAGCAGCCAGGGCGAGCAGTACTTC.

This clone was counted a single time. The genes are TRBV4-1 and TRBJ1-6; 7 bases are a match to TRBD1. The junction had 6 bases not matched to a gene; V was cut back by 4 bases and J by 9 bases. Per germline, CDR1 MGHRA and CDR2 YSYEKL. CDR3 length: 14 residues. CDR3 protein: CASSRDRVISPLHF. DNA for the CDR3: TGCGCCAGCAGCCGAGACAGGGTGATTTCACCCCTCCACTTT.

This clone came up once. The chain links TRBV28 to TRBJ2-2; tentative D call: TRBD1 (6 bases). Germline V gene data show CDR1 as MDHEN and CDR2 as SYDVKM. The germline V and J ends were trimmed by 2 bases and 6 bases, with 7 bases remaining between them. This CDR3 is built from 13 residues. CDR3 amino acids: CASSLQGPGELFF. As DNA, the CDR3 is TGTGCCAGCAGTTTACAGGGGCCCGGGGAGCTGTTTTTT.

On this clone: Germline is not matched at one junction end, which may reflect a read error. The chain has TRBV6-5 and TRBJ1-2; possible D gene TRBD1, 6 bases. Germline CDR1 is MNHEY and CDR2 is SVGAGI. The CDR3 runs 13 residues. CDR3 region: CASSYSDSPSRAF. As DNA, the CDR3 is TGTGCCAGCAGTTACTCGGACAGCCCCTCCCGAGCCTTC.

The chain couples TRBV5-1 to TRBJ1-1, with TRBD1 matching over 7 bases. Germline CDR1 is SGHRS and CDR2 is YFSETQ. The junction had 9 bases not matched to a gene; V was cut back by 2 bases and J by 5 bases. The CDR3 sequence is 15 residues long. The DNA of the CDR3 is TGCGCCAGCAGCTTACAGGGGCTTGCGGGTACTGAAGCTTTCTTT. Translation gives CASSLQGLAGTEAFF.

The genes are TRBV28 and TRBJ1-4; no firm D call. Trimming cost V 6 bases and J 6 bases, with 8 bases left between them. This CDR3 has 12 amino acids. The germline V gene encodes CDR1 MDHEN and CDR2 SYDVKM. The CDR3 reads CASSQAYEKLFF. CDR3 DNA sequence: TGTGCCAGCAGCCAGGCCTATGAAAAACTGTTTTTT.

This clone showed up just a few times. The chain couples TRBV7-2 to TRBJ1-2, with 10 bases that match TRBD1. The CDR3 has 14 residues. With V trimmed by 1 base and J by 6 bases, 2 bases remained unmatched. Germline V gene sequence: CDR1 SGHTA, CDR2 FQGNSA. The CDR3 DNA is TGTGCCAGCAGCTTAGGAGACAGGGGGCATGGCTACACCTTC. It specifies CASSLGDRGHGYTF.

V and J are TRBV7-9 and TRBJ1-2, with TRBD1 matching over 8 bases. The CDR3 extends over 14 amino acids. With 5 bases clipped from V and 6 bases from J, the junction kept 8 bases outside the gene matches. Germline V lookup: CDR1 SEHNR, CDR2 FQNEAQ (reference sequence). The CDR3 loop is CASSLQGDLDGYTF. The CDR3 DNA sequence: TGTGCCAGCAGCCTACAGGGGGATTTAGATGGCTACACCTTC.

The CDR3 protein is CASSPWDSPDTEAFF. As DNA, the CDR3 is TGTGCCAGCAGCCCCTGGGACTCTCCCGACACTGAAGCTTTCTTT. The V gene is TRBV9, the J gene TRBJ1-1, with a weak D call TRBD1 (5 bases). V was trimmed by 4 bases and J by 3 bases, leaving 16 bases between them. The length of the CDR3 is 15 residues. Per germline, CDR1 SGDLS and CDR2 YYNGEE. The whole variable domain, filled in from reference TRBV9 and TRBJ1-1, reads DSGVTQTPKHLITATGQRVTLRCSPRSGDLSVYWYQQSLDQGLQFLIQYYNGEERAKGNILERFSAQQFPDLHSELNLSSLELGDSALYFCASSPWDSPDTEAFFGQGTRLTVV.

This chain links TRBV4-2 with TRBJ2-2; no clear D. V lost 0 bases to trimming and J lost 5 bases, with 4 bases between them. The germline V gene encodes CDR1 LGHNA and CDR2 YNFKEQ. This CDR3 is 13 amino acids long. CDR3 in DNA: TGTGCCAGCAGCCAAGATCAGACCGGGGAGCTGTTTTTT. Residues: CASSQDQTGELFF.

This sequence joins TRBV12-3 or TRBV12-4 and TRBJ1-2; D is ambiguous. This CDR3 spans 13 amino acids. The germline V and J ends were trimmed by 3 bases and 5 bases, with 10 bases remaining between them. CDR3 residues: CASSLPGSYGYTF. The CDR3, as DNA: TGTGCCAGCAGTTTGCCAGGCTCTTATGGCTACACCTTC.

The chain has TRBV4-1 and TRBJ2-5; 8 nucleotides match TRBD2. J was trimmed by 0 bases and V by 2 bases; bases with no gene match: 2. Germline loops: CDR1 MGHRA, CDR2 YSYEKL. The CDR3 has 15 amino acids. This CDR3 is CASSQLTSDQETQYF. The DNA for the CDR3 is TGCGCCAGCAGCCAACTGACTAGCGACCAAGAGACCCAGTACTTC.

This sequence joins TRBV28 and TRBJ2-1; 12 positions agree with TRBD2. From germline, CDR1 is MDHEN and CDR2 SYDVKM. The CDR3 contains 16 residues. The junction had 8 bases not matched to a gene; V was cut back by 2 bases and J by 9 bases. The CDR3: CASSLGGLAGSVEQFF. CDR3 nucleotide sequence: TGTGCCAGCAGTTTAGGAGGACTAGCGGGATCAGTTGAGCAGTTCTTC.

V usage is TRBV6-5 and J usage is TRBJ1-2, with 11 positions matching TRBD1. Unmatched junction bases numbered 10, after V lost 7 bases and J lost 6 bases. The length of the CDR3 is 15 residues. CDR1 and CDR2 (germline): MNHEY, SVGAGI. The CDR3 reads CASTRTGQGAHGYTF. CDR3 bases: TGTGCCAGCACCCGAACCGGACAGGGGGCGCATGGCTACACCTTC.

The V gene is TRBV15, the J gene TRBJ2-6; D is tentatively TRBD1 or TRBD2 (6 bases each). The CDR3 consists of 16 residues. Germline assignment: CDR1 LNHNV and CDR2 YYDKDF (reference sequence). V lost 0 bases and J 3 bases, leaving 9 bases between the germline ends. The CDR3 nucleotides are TGTGCCACCAGCAGAGATGGGGGGCGTGGGGCCAACGTCCTGACTTTC. Amino acids: CATSRDGGRGANVLTF. The full variable domain, completed using reference TRBV15 and TRBJ2-6, is DAMVIQNPRYQVTQFGKPVTLSCSQTLNHNVMYWYQQKSSQAPKLLFHYYDKDFNNEADTPDNFQSRRPNTSFCFLDIRSPGLGDTAMYLCATSRDGGRGANVLTFGAGSRLTVL.

This clone was recorded once. CDR3: CAWNSGRETQYF. The CDR3 nucleotides are TGTGCCTGGAATTCGGGGAGAGAGACCCAGTACTTC. V is TRBV30 and J is TRBJ2-5; weak D call: TRBD2 (5 bases). The CDR3 contains 12 residues. Germline assignment: CDR1 GTSNPN and CDR2 SVGIG (reference sequence). V dropped 4 bases and J dropped 4 bases, with 10 bases sitting between them.

The chain uses TRBV21-1 and TRBJ2-7; TRBD1, the table's D call, was not compared with the DNA. TRBV21-1 is reported as a pseudogene. This CDR3 region has 17 residues. CDR3 amino acids: CASSQVWTGDPLYEQYF. The CDR3 DNA sequence: TGTGCCAGCAGCCAAGTCTGGACAGGGGACCCCCTATACGAGCAGTACTTC.

The DNA of the CDR3 is TGTGCCAGCAGCCAAGATCCACCTCTAGCGGGGGCCTACGAGCAGTACTTC. It yields the protein CASSQDPPLAGAYEQYF. The chain is built from TRBV3-1 (or the pseudogene TRBV3-2) and TRBJ2-7, with 10 bases lining up with TRBD2. The CDR3 has 17 residues. After removal of 0 bases from V and 2 bases from J, the junction contained 7 bases not matched to a gene. Germline CDR1 LGHDT, CDR2 YNNKEL (reference sequence).